The 5 T cell receptor beta chains below come from one sample, sequenced in a study of T-cell memory formation after mild COVID-19 (dated by TCRdb to the early 2020s). The method behind the library was 5' RACE. The data were produced on an Illumina NovaSeq 6000. TCRdb applied fastp at Q25 and MiXCR to the public reads, then kept only in-frame beta chains. Rows with a matching CDR3 protein are joined into one entry that keeps the most common DNA and genes. The sample profile shows 200,000 to 250,000 distinct CDR3 sequences; around 9.1% of them were found once. Roughly 3.5% of the sample lies in the top ten. Sequenced input: PBMCs or a T cell subset sorted from them (not recorded which). The origin of the receptors is a young man who had mild COVID-19 (a few samples of this study predate the infection). The sample titles of this study are shuffled in the database, so cell type and time point are left out; the donor was told from shared clones.

The chain employs TRBV6-5 and TRBJ2-3; 7 bases line up with TRBD1. J lost 1 base, V lost 5 bases, and 6 bases had no gene match. The CDR3 runs 15 residues. Germline V CDR1 and CDR2: MNHEY, SVGAGI. In DNA, the CDR3 is TGTGCCAGCAGTCGACAGGGCCGCGGCACAGATACGCAGTATTTT. Its translation: CASSRQGRGTDTQYF.

The sample holds a few counts of this clonotype. This chain links TRBV2 with TRBJ2-3; D not certain. V lost 7 bases and J 0 bases, leaving 11 bases between the germline ends. The CDR3 sequence is 14 residues long. CDR1 is SNHLY and CDR2 is FYNNEI in the germline V gene. CDR3 DNA: TGTGCCAGCAAAGCAGCCAGCAGCACAGATACGCAGTATTTT. Translated, it gives CASKAASSTDTQYF.

This clonotype was observed a few times. The rearrangement joins TRBV10-3 to TRBJ2-5; 7 bases agree with TRBD1. Germline trimming cut 3 bases from V and 4 bases from J; bases unmatched to any gene: 5. This CDR3 has 14 residues. Germline V gene data show CDR1 as ENHRY and CDR2 as SYGVKD. This CDR3 is CAISEWSGGETQYF. The CDR3, as DNA: TGTGCCATCAGTGAATGGTCAGGGGGAGAGACCCAGTACTTC.

The chain joins TRBV7-9 to TRBJ2-3; TRBD2 aligns across 8 bases. Trimming at V came to 3 bases and at J to 6 bases, leaving 11 bases not matched to a gene. Germline V lookup: CDR1 SEHNR, CDR2 FQNEAQ (reference sequence). The CDR3 consists of 16 residues. The CDR3 spells CASSLASSGLVDTQYF. The CDR3, as DNA: TGTGCCAGCAGCTTGGCCTCTAGCGGGCTTGTCGATACGCAGTATTTT.

The table lists this clonotype with many counts. DNA for the CDR3: TGTGCCAGCACCCCTGGTCGCACAGATACGCAGTATTTT. Its translation is CASTPGRTDTQYF. This rearrangement joins TRBV7-2 to TRBJ2-3, with D unresolved. CDR1 and CDR2 from the germline V gene are SGHTA and FQGNSA. The CDR3 length is 13 residues. Trimming removed 7 bases from V and 1 base from J, with 9 bases in between. The whole variable domain, remainder taken from reference TRBV7-2 and TRBJ2-3, is GAGVSQSPSNKVTEKGKDVELRCDPISGHTALYWYRQSLGQGLEFLIYFQGNSAPDKSGLPSDRFSAERTGGSVSTLTIQRTQQEDSAVYLCASTPGRTDTQYFGPGTRLTVL.